This TCR beta chain was profiled in a study of cytomegalovirus exposure and HLA in healthy donors. Germline CDR1 SGHAT, CDR2 FQNNGV. This CDR3 region has 16 residues. Trimming at V came to 4 bases and at J to 4 bases, leaving 8 bases not matched to a gene. Whole-study results and caveats: Donor immune exposure was known only as CMV serostatus. Across all donors, roughly uniform sequencing depth was an assumption of the presence/absence analyses.

As for this clone: The antigen is undetermined.

PCR amplification relied on 60 Vbeta primers (plus 13 Jbeta primers). Clones were read by immunoSEQ multiplex PCR, and TCRdb kept only the in-frame ones, dropping some. The sample lists around 100,000 clones; 7.5% to 8.5% were seen once. The V and J genes are TRBV11-2 and TRBJ1-2; TRBD1 aligns across 11 bases. The clonotype comes from a man aged 50 to 59 in good health and CMV-seronegative. Source material: PBMCs. The CDR3: CASSWTGGGGGYGYTF. The CDR3 DNA follows: TGTGCCAGCAGCTGGACAGGGGGCGGGGGAGGCTATGGCTACACCTTC.